These T cell receptor beta chains were read from a single sample in a study of T cell responses to AZD1222 COVID-19 vaccine. The repertoire was sequenced with immunoSEQ multiplex PCR; TCRdb's copy has only in-frame clones and lacks some. The repertoire includes roughly 130,000 clones, around nine tenths of them detected once, and about 6% sits in the top ten. The sample in question was peripheral blood, obtained on day 0 of AZD1222 vaccination. The source is an adult in good health. The CDR3 runs from the conserved cysteine through the conserved F or W. D genes are given only for firm matches. Size values are once, few and many counts, or a class for expanded clones, and some rows have none.

TRBJ2-7	TRBD2	15	TRBV6-5	NA	CASRPQGGRVYEQYF	TGTGCCAGCAGGCCACAAGGCGGGAGAGTCTACGAGCAGTACTTC
TRBJ1-4	TRBD1	15	TRBV24-1	NA	CATSDGQGFDEKLFF	TGTGCCACCAGCGACGGACAGGGGTTCGATGAAAAACTGTTTTTT
TRBJ2-2	TRBD2	14	TRBV19	NA	CASSSGSGTGELFF	TGTGCCAGTAGTAGCGGGAGTGGAACCGGGGAGCTGTTTTTT
TRBJ2-7	TRBD2	17	TRBV11-2	once	CASSFPPGLALPYEQYF	TGTGCCAGCAGCTTTCCCCCGGGACTAGCTCTGCCCTACGAGCAGTACTTC
TRBJ2-5	TRBD2	16	TRBV7-3	NA	CASSSTGLAGGETQYF	TGTGCCAGCAGCTCGACGGGACTAGCGGGAGGAGAGACCCAGTACTTC
TRBJ1-2	NA	13	TRBV30	NA	CAWSPTENYGYTF	TGTGCCTGGAGTCCGACAGAGAACTATGGCTACACCTTC
TRBJ1-2	NA	15	TRBV11-2	NA	CASSLDSGTPYGYTF	TGTGCCAGCAGCTTAGATTCCGGGACACCCTATGGCTACACCTTC
TRBJ2-7	NA	13	TRBV11-3	NA	CASSRHRTYEQYF	TGTGCCAGCAGCCGGCACAGGACCTACGAGCAGTACTTC
TRBJ2-2	TRBD2	14	TRBV29-1	NA	CSVDRASGVGELFF	TGCAGCGTTGACAGGGCTAGCGGGGTCGGGGAGCTGTTTTTT
TRBJ1-2	NA	13	TRBV5-1	NA	CASHRVGDYGYTF	TGCGCCAGTCACAGGGTCGGGGACTATGGCTACACCTTC
TRBJ2-7	TRBD2	15	TRBV11-2	NA	CASSLDWGGIYEQYF	TGTGCCAGCAGCTTAGATTGGGGGGGGATCTACGAGCAGTACTTC
TRBJ2-2	TRBD1	17	TRBV7-3	NA	CASSSNRDRFIPGELFF	TGTGCCAGCAGCTCCAACCGGGACAGGTTTATACCGGGGGAGCTGTTTTTT
TRBJ1-1	TRBD1	15	TRBV5-6	NA	CASSRWDSKNTEAFF	TGTGCCAGCAGCCGTTGGGACAGTAAGAACACTGAAGCTTTCTTT
TRBJ2-7	NA	12	TRBV7-2	once	CASSRFLYEQYF	TGTGCCAGCAGCCGCTTTCTTTACGAGCAGTACTTC
TRBJ1-5	NA	18	TRBV30	NA	CAWSVRVGVTSNNQPQHF	TGTGCCTGGAGTGTACGGGTGGGTGTGACGAGCAACAATCAGCCCCAGCATTTT
TRBJ2-1	TRBD2	15	TRBV19	NA	CASSIPAGGFNEQFF	TGTGCCAGTAGTATTCCAGCGGGAGGGTTCAATGAGCAGTTCTTC
TRBJ1-5	TRBD1	13	TRBV6-5	NA	CATLDRGNQPQHF	TGTGCCACCCTAGACAGGGGAAATCAGCCCCAGCATTTT
TRBJ2-7	NA	15	TRBV27	NA	CASSEPRGSSYEQYF	TGTGCCAGCAGCGAACCCCGGGGTAGCTCCTACGAGCAGTACTTC
TRBJ1-6	NA	14	TRBV27	NA	CASSLRGRNSPLHF	TGTGCCAGCAGTTTAAGGGGGAGAAATTCACCCCTCCACTTT
TRBJ2-2	NA	13	TRBV18	NA	CASSSGAEGELFF	TGTGCCAGCTCATCAGGGGCGGAAGGGGAGCTGTTTTTT
TRBJ1-5	NA	12	TRBV6-5	NA	CASRIDSGPQHF	TGTGCCAGCAGAATAGACAGTGGGCCCCAGCATTTT
TRBJ1-4	TRBD1	14	TRBV7-8	NA	CASSLQGGIEKLFF	TGTGCCAGCAGCCTACAGGGGGGTATTGAAAAACTGTTTTTT
TRBJ2-2	TRBD2	17	TRBV4-1	NA	CASSLQRGSANTGELFF	TGCGCCAGCAGCCTTCAGCGGGGATCCGCGAACACCGGGGAGCTGTTTTTT
TRBJ1-3	NA	18	TRBV7-8	NA	CASSFISSFGTSGNTIYF	TGTGCCAGCAGCTTCATAAGTAGTTTTGGGACCTCTGGAAACACCATATATTTT
TRBJ2-2	NA	15	TRBV7-2	NA	CASSLGLTNTGELFF	TGTGCCAGCAGCTTGGGACTGACGAACACCGGGGAGCTGTTTTTT
TRBJ1-2	NA	13	TRBV12-3/TRBV12-4	NA	CASKRGPNYGYTF	TGTGCCAGCAAGAGAGGTCCTAACTATGGCTACACCTTC
TRBJ2-7	NA	14	TRBV25-1	NA	CASSEPGLPGEQYF	TGTGCCAGCAGTGAACCGGGACTTCCTGGTGAGCAGTACTTC
TRBJ2-5	NA	14	TRBV7-2	NA	CASSLAGLSETQYF	TGTGCCAGCAGCTTAGCCGGTTTGTCAGAGACCCAGTACTTC
TRBJ1-2	NA	13	TRBV7-2	NA	CASSLEGRGGYTF	TGTGCCAGCAGCTTAGAAGGGAGGGGAGGCTACACCTTC
TRBJ2-5	NA	17	TRBV7-9	NA	CASSASPGDRYQETQYF	TGTGCCAGCAGCGCGTCCCCTGGGGATAGGTACCAAGAGACCCAGTACTTC
TRBJ2-1	TRBD2	18	TRBV4-3	NA	CASSQEGISGTPANEQFF	TGCGCCAGCAGCCAAGAGGGGATTAGCGGGACCCCCGCCAATGAGCAGTTCTTC
TRBJ2-3	NA	16	TRBV10-3	NA	CAISEVQVGGTDTQYF	TGTGCCATCAGTGAGGTTCAGGTCGGAGGCACAGATACGCAGTATTTT
TRBJ1-6	NA	14	TRBV30	NA	CAWGLGGHNSPLHF	TGTGCCTGGGGCCTCGGGGGACATAATTCACCCCTCCACTTT
TRBJ2-7	NA	15	TRBV5-6	NA	CASSSRVLDLYEQYF	TGTGCCAGCAGCTCCAGGGTCCTCGACCTCTACGAGCAGTACTTC
TRBJ1-5	NA	15	TRBV6-2/TRBV6-3	NA	CASSYSIGPNQPQHF	TGTGCCAGCAGTTACTCGATCGGTCCCAATCAGCCCCAGCATTTT
TRBJ1-4	NA	16	TRBV11-2	NA	CASRRIRGAVSEKLFF	TGTGCCAGCAGACGAATCCGGGGGGCGGTTTCTGAAAAACTGTTTTTT
TRBJ1-1	NA	15	TRBV28	NA	CASSASFARVAEAFF	TGTGCCAGCAGTGCATCTTTCGCTAGAGTCGCTGAAGCTTTCTTT
TRBJ2-7	TRBD2	17	TRBV3-1/TRBV3-2	once	CASSQSAGGPISYEQYF	TGTGCCAGCAGCCAATCGGCGGGAGGGCCTATCTCCTACGAGCAGTACTTC
TRBJ1-2	NA	13	TRBV28	few	CASSLTTNYGYTF	TGTGCCAGCAGTTTGACAACTAACTATGGCTACACCTTC
TRBJ1-1	NA	12	TRBV12-3/TRBV12-4	NA	CASRSIRTEAFF	TGTGCCAGCAGGTCGATTCGGACTGAAGCTTTCTTT
TRBJ2-2	TRBD1	15	TRBV28	NA	CASSLGQGNTGELFF	TGTGCCAGCAGCCTAGGACAGGGGAACACCGGGGAGCTGTTTTTT
TRBJ1-3	NA	13	TRBV11-3	once	CASSLDAGNTIYF	TGTGCCAGCAGCTTAGATGCGGGAAACACCATATATTTT
TRBJ2-1	TRBD1	15	TRBV6-5	NA	CASSPRDRGLWEQFF	TGTGCCAGCAGTCCCCGAGACAGGGGGCTATGGGAGCAGTTCTTC
TRBJ2-7	NA	17	TRBV7-6	few	CASSLGGSAGTTYEQYF	TGTGCCAGCAGCTTAGGAGGATCGGCGGGGACCACCTACGAGCAGTACTTC
TRBJ1-2	NA	16	TRBV9	few	CASSAHPGAVVEGYTF	TGTGCCAGCAGCGCCCACCCGGGAGCGGTGGTGGAAGGCTACACCTTC
TRBJ1-1	NA	14	TRBV7-6	NA	CASSFGGLGTEAFF	TGTGCCAGCAGCTTTGGTGGCTTGGGGACTGAAGCTTTCTTT
TRBJ1-2	NA	13	TRBV3-1/TRBV3-2	NA	CASSRYFRDGYTF	TGTGCCAGCAGCCGTTACTTCAGGGATGGCTACACCTTC
TRBJ1-1	NA	9	TRBV2	NA	CPVITEAFF	TGTCCAGTGATCACTGAAGCTTTCTTT
TRBJ2-1	TRBD2	21	TRBV3-1/TRBV3-2	NA	CASSPSHGTSGRGEWYNEQFF	TGTGCCAGCAGCCCCTCCCACGGGACTAGCGGGAGAGGGGAATGGTACAATGAGCAGTTCTTC
TRBJ2-2	NA	15	TRBV4-3	NA	CASRRMGANTGELFF	TGCGCCAGCAGGAGGATGGGGGCGAACACCGGGGAGCTGTTTTTT
TRBJ1-1	NA	14	TRBV6-5	NA	CASALNLENTEAFF	TGTGCCAGCGCCCTCAACCTAGAGAACACTGAAGCTTTCTTT
TRBJ2-3	NA	14	TRBV7-2	NA	CASSLAGTRTVLYF	TGTGCCAGCAGCTTAGCGGGGACGAGGACAGTATTGTATTTT
TRBJ1-1	NA	15	TRBV4-3	NA	CASSQGGLRNTEAFF	TGCGCCAGCAGCCAAGGGGGACTGAGGAACACTGAAGCTTTCTTT
TRBJ2-5	NA	12	TRBV2	NA	CASSESAETQYF	TGTGCCAGCAGTGAATCGGCAGAGACCCAGTACTTC
TRBJ2-1	NA	17	TRBV21-1	once	CASSKEERTSGNNEQFF	TGTGCCAGCAGCAAAGAGGAAAGGACTAGCGGGAACAATGAGCAGTTCTTC
TRBJ2-1	NA	14	TRBV28	NA	CASSIPGIYNEQFF	TGTGCCAGCAGTATACCAGGGATTTACAATGAGCAGTTCTTC